A single TCR beta chain is shown here with its context. Antigen: not known. 60 Vbeta and 13 Jbeta primers were used in PCR. Clones were sequenced by immunoSEQ multiplex PCR, and TCRdb holds only the in-frame ones, with some missing. The data show approximately 160,000 clones, around 68% seen once. The data originate from a study of cytomegalovirus exposure and HLA in healthy donors. Study summary: In a previous analysis, approximately 110 million unique TCR beta sequences were found from 150 million to 200 million T cells.

With V trimmed by 5 bases and J by 7 bases, 8 bases remained unmatched. CDR1 SGHTA and CDR2 FQGNSA come from the germline V gene. The CDR3 has 15 residues. Findings and limits, study-wide: Across donors, sequencing depth was assumed by presence/absence analyses to be roughly uniform.

The source of this sequence is a man in his fifties in good health and CMV-seronegative. The J gene is TRBJ2-1, the V gene TRBV7-2; 10 nucleotides match TRBD2. Sample: PBMCs. CDR3 bases: TGTGCCAGCAGCAAAGAGCGGGGGGGCCGAAATGAGCAGTTCTTC. Translation gives CASSKERGGRNEQFF. Filled out from reference TRBV7-2 and TRBJ2-1, the complete variable domain reads GAGVSQSPSNKVTEKGKDVELRCDPISGHTALYWYRQSLGQGLEFLIYFQGNSAPDKSGLPSDRFSAERTGGSVSTLTIQRTQQEDSAVYLCASSKERGGRNEQFFGPGTRLTVL.